Shown below are 2 T cell receptor beta chains from a single sample sequenced in a study of T cells in Graves' hyperthyroidism and ophthalmopathy (dated by TCRdb to about 2019). The library was obtained by multiplex PCR. Instrument used: Illumina HiSeq 2000. The TCR beta CDR3 regions were amplified from RNA transcripts. A first-round RT-PCR of the TCR CDR3 used the HTBI primer set with the Qiagen OneStep RT-PCR kit. TCRdb reanalyzed the raw reads on its own, using fastp at Q25 for trimming and MiXCR for clone calling, and kept in-frame beta chains. For every CDR3 protein sequence, its rows merge into one entry that carries the most common genes and DNA. This sample has hundreds of thousands of distinct CDR3 sequences in its table, and 38% of those were observed once. The biggest ten clones account for 7.5% to 9.5% of the sample. The sequenced sample was blood. The receptors were sampled from a young man with Graves' hyperthyroidism.

The J gene is TRBJ2-5, the V gene TRBV7-9; 13 positions agree with TRBD2. Trimming cost V 4 bases and J 7 bases; bases outside gene matches: 9. CDR1 is SEHNR, CDR2 FQNEAQ, per germline (reference sequence). The CDR3 sequence is 16 residues long. CDR3 in amino acids: CASSWGLAGFARTQYF. The CDR3 DNA reads as TGTGCCAGCAGCTGGGGACTAGCGGGATTTGCAAGGACCCAGTACTTC.

This chain connects TRBV12-3 or TRBV12-4 to TRBJ2-2; D is unresolved. The CDR3 sequence is 11 residues long. V was cut by 2 bases and J by 9 bases, with 4 bases left in between. The CDR3 DNA is TGTGCCAGCAGTTTAATATGGGAGCTGTTTTTT. Translation: CASSLIWELFF.